The T cell receptor beta chain under discussion was sequenced for a study of T-cell memory formation after mild COVID-19. Study observations and caveats: The authors did not confirm SARS-CoV-2 specificity of second-wave clones peaking day 37.

This clonotype was seen only a few times. What it recognizes is unknown. With constant-segment primers, 5'RACE yielded cDNA libraries of TCR alpha and TCR beta that carried sample barcodes and UMIs. TCRdb re-derived calls from the 5' RACE reads in MiXCR, one entry per CDR3 protein. The data contain about 470,000 distinct CDR3 sequences, nearly 25% of them singletons. The clonotype was recovered from an adult woman who had mild COVID-19 (a few samples of this study predate the infection). Cell type and time point are not known. Source material: PBMCs or a T cell subset sorted from them (not recorded which).

The CDR3 DNA reads TGCGCCAGCAGCTTGGACGGCAGGGGGGAATACAATGAGCAGTTCTTC. This codes for CASSLDGRGEYNEQFF. The chain recombines TRBV5-1 with TRBJ2-1; D possibly corresponds to TRBD1 (7 bases). The germline CDR1 and CDR2 sequences are SGHRS and YFSETQ. This CDR3 has 16 amino acids. V shed 0 bases and J shed 4 bases, with 14 bases lying between them.